Listed here are 11 T cell receptor beta chains from one sample, sequenced in a study of CD8 T cells in Susac syndrome. With random hexamers, reverse transcription was performed on 0.5 to 1 ug of RNA. TCRdb used MiXCR to reprocess the immunoSEQ multiplex PCR reads, holding one entry per CDR3 protein. The profile shows around 130,000 distinct CDR3 sequences, 75% to 90% of them singletons. Material: CD8+ T cells from PBMCs. The receptors stem from a human donor with multiple sclerosis.

This clonotype came up once. The gene calls are TRBV2 and TRBJ2-7; 7 bases agree with TRBD2. After removal of 4 bases from V and 7 bases from J, the junction contained 10 bases not matched to a gene. The CDR3 consists of 14 residues. Germline V CDR1 and CDR2: SNHLY, FYNNEI. The CDR3 DNA reads TGTGCCAGCAGTGGGTGGCTAGCGGAACAAGAGCAGTACGTC. Encoded protein: CASSGWLAEQEQYV.

The gene calls are TRBV4-1 and TRBJ2-5; no firm D call. The CDR3 totals 14 residues. V was pared by 0 bases and J by 2 bases, with 7 bases between. Germline V gives CDR1 MGHRA, CDR2 YSYEKL. CDR3 amino acids: CASSQDQRQETQYF. The CDR3 nucleotides read TGCGCCAGCAGCCAAGATCAAAGGCAAGAGACCCAGTACTTC.

This rearrangement joins TRBV30 to TRBJ2-7, with 8 bases that match TRBD2. This CDR3 is 18 amino acids long. Looked up from germline, CDR1 is GTSNPN and CDR2 is SVGIG (reference sequence). The V and J ends lost 5 bases and 0 bases, in that order; junction bases with no gene match: 18. The CDR3 protein is CAWPPLKSGSLTSYEQYV. The CDR3 DNA reads TGTGCCTGGCCCCCCCTGAAGAGCGGGAGCCTTACCTCCTACGAGCAGTACGTC.

The genes are TRBV7-2 and TRBJ1-5; D gene uncertain. Trimming left V 2 bases short and J 6 bases short, with 5 bases between. Germline CDR1 SGHTA, CDR2 FQGNSA. This CDR3 region has 12 residues. The CDR3 sequence is CASSLKVQPQHF. In DNA form, the CDR3 reads TGTGCCAGCAGCTTAAAGGTTCAGCCCCAGCATTTT.

The chain couples TRBV7-9 to TRBJ2-5, with no clear D. The CDR3 sequence is 18 residues long. Germline assignment: CDR1 SEHNR and CDR2 FQNEAQ (reference sequence). Trimming shortened V by 2 bases and J by 5 bases, and 24 bases separated the two germline ends. CDR3 sequence: CASSLIQARLSIGETQYF. CDR3 coding DNA: TGTGCCAGCAGCTTAATTCAAGCGCGTCTATCAATCGGGGAGACCCAGTACTTC.

The sample holds a few counts of this clonotype. J is TRBJ2-7 and V is TRBV5-4; D may correspond to TRBD1 or TRBD2 (5 bases each). This CDR3 has 11 residues. Germline CDR1 reads SGHNT; CDR2 reads YYREEE (reference sequence). Between the trimmed V and J ends, which lost 2 bases and 6 bases, there was a span of 6 bases. In DNA, the CDR3 is TGTGCCAGCAGCTTCGGGGCCGAGCAGTACTTC. This encodes CASSFGAEQYF.

J is TRBJ1-3 and V is TRBV20-1; D ambiguous. V shed 6 bases and J shed 0 bases, with 9 bases lying between them. Germline-derived CDR1 and CDR2 are DFQATT and SNEGSKA (reference sequence). This CDR3 is 13 amino acids long. The CDR3: CSATLYSGNTIYF. As DNA, the CDR3 is TGCAGTGCCACGCTATACTCTGGAAACACCATATATTTT.

V gene TRBV12-3 or TRBV12-4 combines with J gene TRBJ1-6, with D possibly TRBD1 on 5 matching bases. The CDR3 extends over 13 amino acids. The V end was cut by 6 bases, the J end by 7 bases, with 10 bases between. CDR3 amino acids: CASSTWGNSPLHF. The DNA for the CDR3 is TGTGCCAGCAGCACCTGGGGGAATTCACCCCTCCACTTT.

V and J are TRBV23-1 and TRBJ2-6, with unresolved D. TRBV23-1 is given ORF status, its function remaining uncertain. The CDR3 runs to 12 residues. The V end was cut by 8 bases, the J end by 2 bases, with 4 bases between. The CDR3 protein is CASGAGANVLTF. The CDR3 bases are TGCGCCAGCGGGGCTGGGGCCAACGTCCTGACTTTC.

The J gene is TRBJ2-2, the V gene TRBV24-1, with D possibly called TRBD1 or TRBD2 (5 bases each). Germline-derived CDR1 and CDR2 are KGHDR and SFDVKD. Trimming removed 2 bases from V and 6 bases from J, with 15 bases in between. CDR3 length equals 16 residues. In DNA form, the CDR3 reads TGTGCCACCAGTGATTCCTGGGACCTCGGAGCCGGGGAGCTGTTTTTT. This codes for CATSDSWDLGAGELFF.

This rearrangement joins TRBV7-9 to TRBJ2-5; D is undetermined. Per the germline V gene, CDR1 is SEHNR and CDR2 is FQNEAQ (reference sequence). CDR3 length: 16 amino acids. V was clipped by 2 bases and J by 2 bases, with 15 bases between them. CDR3 in DNA: TGTGCCAGCAGCTTATTGGCGGAGAGAACACAAGAGACCCAGTACTTC. Translated, it gives CASSLLAERTQETQYF.